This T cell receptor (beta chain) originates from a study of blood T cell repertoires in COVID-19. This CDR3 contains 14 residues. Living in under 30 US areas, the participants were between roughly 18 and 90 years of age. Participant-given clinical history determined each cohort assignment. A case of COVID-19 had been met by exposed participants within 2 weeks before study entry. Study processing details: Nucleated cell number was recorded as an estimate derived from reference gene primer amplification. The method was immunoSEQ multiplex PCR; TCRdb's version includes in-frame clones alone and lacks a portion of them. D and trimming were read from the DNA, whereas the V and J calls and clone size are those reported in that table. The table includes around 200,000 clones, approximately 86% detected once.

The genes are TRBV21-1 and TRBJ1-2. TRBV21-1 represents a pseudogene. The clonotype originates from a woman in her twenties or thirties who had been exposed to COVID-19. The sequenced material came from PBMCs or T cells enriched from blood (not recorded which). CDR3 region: CASSKKPRGYGYTF. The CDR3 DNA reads TGTGCCAGCAGCAAAAAACCCCGGGGCTATGGCTACACCTTC.